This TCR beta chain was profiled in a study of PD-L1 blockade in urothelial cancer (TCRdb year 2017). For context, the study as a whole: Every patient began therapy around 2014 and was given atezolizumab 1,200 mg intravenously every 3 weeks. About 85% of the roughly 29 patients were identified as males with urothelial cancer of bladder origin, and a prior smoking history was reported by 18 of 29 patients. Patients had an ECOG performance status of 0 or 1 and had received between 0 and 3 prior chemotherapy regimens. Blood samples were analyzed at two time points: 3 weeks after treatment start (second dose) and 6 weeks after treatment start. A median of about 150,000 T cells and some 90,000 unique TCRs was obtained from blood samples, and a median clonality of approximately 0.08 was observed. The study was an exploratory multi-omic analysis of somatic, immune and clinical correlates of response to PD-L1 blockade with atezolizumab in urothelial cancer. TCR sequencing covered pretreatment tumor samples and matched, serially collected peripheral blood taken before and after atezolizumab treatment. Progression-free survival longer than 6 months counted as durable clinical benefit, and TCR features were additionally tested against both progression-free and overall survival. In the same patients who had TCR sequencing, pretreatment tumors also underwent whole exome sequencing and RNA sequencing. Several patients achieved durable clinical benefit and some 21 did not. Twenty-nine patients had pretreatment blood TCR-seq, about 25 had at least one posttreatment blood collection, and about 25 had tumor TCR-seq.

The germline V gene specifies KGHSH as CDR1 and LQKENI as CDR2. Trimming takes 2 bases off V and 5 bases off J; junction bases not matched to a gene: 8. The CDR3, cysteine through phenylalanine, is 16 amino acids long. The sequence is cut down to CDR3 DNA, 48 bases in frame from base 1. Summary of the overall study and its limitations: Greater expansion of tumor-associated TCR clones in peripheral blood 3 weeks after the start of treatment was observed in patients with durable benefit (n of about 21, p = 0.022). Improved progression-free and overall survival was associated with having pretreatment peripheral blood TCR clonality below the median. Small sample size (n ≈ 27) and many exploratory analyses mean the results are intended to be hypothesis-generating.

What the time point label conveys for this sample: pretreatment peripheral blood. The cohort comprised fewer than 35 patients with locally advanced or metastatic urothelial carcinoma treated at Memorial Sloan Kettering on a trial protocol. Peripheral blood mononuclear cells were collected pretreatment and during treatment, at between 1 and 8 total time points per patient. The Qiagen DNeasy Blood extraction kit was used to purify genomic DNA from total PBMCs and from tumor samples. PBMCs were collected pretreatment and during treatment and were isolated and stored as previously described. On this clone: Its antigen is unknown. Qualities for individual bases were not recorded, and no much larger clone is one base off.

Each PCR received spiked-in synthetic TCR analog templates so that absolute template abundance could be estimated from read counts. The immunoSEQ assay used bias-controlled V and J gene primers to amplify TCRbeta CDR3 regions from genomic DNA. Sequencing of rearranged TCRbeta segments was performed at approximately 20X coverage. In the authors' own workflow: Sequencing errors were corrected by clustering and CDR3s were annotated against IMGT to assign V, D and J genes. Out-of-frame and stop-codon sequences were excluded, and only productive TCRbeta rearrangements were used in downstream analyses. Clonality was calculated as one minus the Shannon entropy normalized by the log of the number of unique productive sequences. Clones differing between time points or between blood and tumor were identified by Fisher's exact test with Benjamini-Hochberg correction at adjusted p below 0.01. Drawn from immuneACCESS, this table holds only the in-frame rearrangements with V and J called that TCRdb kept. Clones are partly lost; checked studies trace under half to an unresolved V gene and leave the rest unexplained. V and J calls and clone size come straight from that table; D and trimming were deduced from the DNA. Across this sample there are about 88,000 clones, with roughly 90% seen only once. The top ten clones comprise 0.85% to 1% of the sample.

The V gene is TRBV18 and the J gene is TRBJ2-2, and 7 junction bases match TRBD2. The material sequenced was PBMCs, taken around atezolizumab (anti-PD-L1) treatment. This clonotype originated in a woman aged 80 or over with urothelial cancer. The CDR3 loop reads CASSPVQAGETGELFF. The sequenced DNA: TGTGCCAGCTCACCAGTCCAGGCGGGAGAAACCGGGGAGCTGTTTTTT.